Each of the 11 T cell receptor beta chains below was sequenced from the same sample in a study of T cell repertoires in cytomegalovirus infection. TCRdb used MiXCR to reprocess the reads, holding one entry per CDR3 protein. Here the sample spans 750,000 to 900,000 distinct CDR3 sequences, 25% to 35% being singletons. These receptors' antigens are unknown. The source material was cultured CD8+ T cells from PBMCs, sampled from culture after CMV antigen stimulation. The receptors come from a human donor in good health (CMV status not recorded). Some clones in this sample may be carry-over from other donors' samples.

CDR3 DNA sequence: TGTGCCAGCAGTTACTCCGGGACAGGGCCTTACGAGCAGTACTTC. Translated, it gives CASSYSGTGPYEQYF. The V call is TRBV6-8, the J call TRBJ2-7; TRBD1 matches at 9 bases. With 0 bases clipped from V and 4 bases from J, the junction kept 4 bases outside the gene matches. CDR3 length: 15 amino acids. The V gene's germline CDR1 is MNHGY and CDR2 SAAAGT.

The CDR3 here is CASSLGGGAIGELFF. The CDR3 DNA is TGTGCCAGCAGCCTAGGGGGGGGGGCAATCGGGGAGCTGTTTTTT. This chain links TRBV27 with TRBJ2-2; TRBD2 is a possible D gene (7 bases). Trimming took off 6 bases at V and 7 bases at J, with 18 bases between the two ends. The CDR3 consists of 15 residues. In germline, CDR1 is MNHEY, CDR2 SMNVEV (reference sequence).

This clonotype showed up just a few times. The genes are TRBV7-9 and TRBJ2-7; 7 nucleotides align to TRBD1. Germline values: CDR1 SEHNR, CDR2 FQNEAQ (reference sequence). Trimming cost V 10 bases and J 2 bases; bases outside gene matches: 2. CDR3 length: 11 amino acids. The CDR3 region has the DNA TGTGCCACGACAGGGACCTACGAGCAGTACTTC. Translation gives CATTGTYEQYF.

DNA of the CDR3: TGTGCCAGCAGTGGAGGGAACCAAAGTCCGTACGTC. Protein: CASSGGNQSPYV. The chain recombines TRBV2 with TRBJ2-7, with D tentatively TRBD2 (5 bases). The CDR3 has 12 residues. Per germline, CDR1 SNHLY and CDR2 FYNNEI. V dropped 4 bases and J dropped 12 bases, with 16 bases sitting between them.

Concerning this clonotype itself: Possible read error: a much larger clone is one base away. The rearrangement links TRBV7-2 to TRBJ2-1, with 7 nucleotides matching TRBD1. Unmatched junction bases numbered 6, after V lost 1 base and J lost 6 bases. This CDR3 has 15 residues. The germline gives CDR1 SGHTA, CDR2 FQGNSA. DNA for the CDR3: TGTGCCAGCAGCTTAGAGGGACAGTATTGCAATGAGCAGTTCTTC. Encoded protein: CASSLEGQYCNEQFF.

This clonotype showed up just a few times. The genes are TRBV14 and TRBJ2-1; TRBD1 aligns across 7 bases. The V segment lost 3 bases and the J segment 5 bases; nucleotides outside the gene matches: 10. This CDR3 contains 16 residues. Germline assignment: CDR1 SGHDN and CDR2 FVKESK. The CDR3 DNA reads TGTGCCAGCAGCCACGTTGACAGGGAGATGAACAATGAGCAGTTCTTC. Translated: CASSHVDREMNNEQFF.

In its sample, this clonotype was seen once. The rearrangement uses TRBV27 and TRBJ2-7, with 9 bases lining up with TRBD1. Looked up from germline, CDR1 is MNHEY and CDR2 is SMNVEV (reference sequence). The CDR3 has 14 amino acids. J was trimmed by 7 bases and V by 3 bases; bases with no gene match: 7. CDR3 in amino acids: CASSFGQGWGEQYF. DNA for the CDR3: TGTGCCAGCAGTTTTGGACAGGGGTGGGGGGAGCAGTACTTC.

The V and J genes are TRBV5-4 and TRBJ1-4; 7 bases agree with TRBD1. The CDR3 extends over 14 amino acids. Germline loops: CDR1 SGHNT, CDR2 YYREEE (reference sequence). The V gene end was trimmed by 3 bases and the J gene end by 13 bases; junction bases not matched to a gene: 12. As DNA, the CDR3 is TGTGCCAGCAGCTCCACCCCTCCGACAGGGCGACTGTTTTTT. Translated: CASSSTPPTGRLFF.

This sequence joins TRBV10-1 and TRBJ2-7; D uncertain. The germline CDR1 and CDR2 sequences are WNHNN and SYGVQD (reference sequence). Trimming shortened V by 8 bases and J by 6 bases, and 11 bases separated the two germline ends. The CDR3 runs to 11 residues. The CDR3 sequence is CASGTPREQYF. In DNA form, the CDR3 reads TGCGCCAGCGGTACCCCTCGCGAGCAGTACTTC.

This clonotype was found many times. The chain is built from TRBV7-6 and TRBJ2-2; weak D call: TRBD1 (6 bases). The CDR3 has 16 amino acids. The V gene's germline CDR1 is SGHVS and CDR2 FNYEAQ. The V end was cut by 5 bases, the J end by 2 bases, with 15 bases between. The CDR3 here is CASSPRWDTNTGELFF. CDR3 bases: TGTGCCAGCAGCCCCCGGTGGGACACTAACACCGGGGAGCTGTTTTTT.

The genes are TRBV6-8 and TRBJ2-2; the D call may be TRBD1 or TRBD2 (5 bases each). V gave up 4 bases and J gave up 2 bases, with 14 bases separating them. The CDR3 consists of 16 residues. Germline-derived CDR1 and CDR2 are MNHGY and SAAAGT. CDR3 amino acids: CASSSDGGTNTGELFF. The CDR3 nucleotides are TGTGCCAGCAGTTCCGATGGGGGAACCAACACCGGGGAGCTGTTTTTT.